A selection of T cell receptor beta chains follows, all from one sample in a study of type 1 regulatory T cells. TCRdb called the reads again in MiXCR, with one record for every CDR3 protein. Of about 60,000 distinct CDR3 sequences in the sample, approximately 67% are singletons; the top ten hold around 1.9%. What these receptors recognize is not known. Sequencing was done on a sample of cultured non-Tr1 T cells, either the whole culture or a sorted T cell fraction (not recorded which). These receptors were obtained from a human donor in good health. Each CDR3 is given without its conserved first and last residue.

j_gene: TRBJ1-1; v_gene: TRBV9; CDR3aa: ASSLGNMNTEAF
j_gene: TRBJ1-1; v_gene: TRBV16; CDR3aa: ASSPDIGTEAF
j_gene: TRBJ2-1; v_gene: TRBV11-1; CDR3aa: ASSLRASGSLGSYNEQF
j_gene: TRBJ1-5; v_gene: TRBV6-2/TRBV6-3; CDR3aa: ASRQGGRQPQH
j_gene: TRBJ1-5; v_gene: TRBV19; CDR3aa: ASLGDSGYQPQH
j_gene: TRBJ1-5; v_gene: TRBV3-1; CDR3aa: ASSQDPASNQPQH
j_gene: TRBJ2-1; v_gene: TRBV9; CDR3aa: ASSGTSGRAGQF
j_gene: TRBJ1-1; v_gene: TRBV10-3; CDR3aa: AIRLEGANTEAF
j_gene: TRBJ2-3; v_gene: TRBV5-1; CDR3aa: ASSSGGPTDTQY
j_gene: TRBJ2-1; v_gene: TRBV12-3/TRBV12-4; CDR3aa: ASKLLAGNNEQF
j_gene: TRBJ2-7; v_gene: TRBV24-1; CDR3aa: ATSDSGQGADEQY
j_gene: TRBJ2-7; v_gene: TRBV20-1; CDR3aa: SALGDRDLEQY
j_gene: TRBJ1-6; v_gene: TRBV7-2; CDR3aa: ASSPDSRTFYNSPLH
j_gene: TRBJ1-3; v_gene: TRBV6-6; CDR3aa: ASSSTVISGNTIY
j_gene: TRBJ2-1; v_gene: TRBV20-1; CDR3aa: SVSLAGTNEQF
j_gene: TRBJ2-1; v_gene: TRBV12-3/TRBV12-4; CDR3aa: ASSLSGGYNEQF
j_gene: TRBJ2-7; v_gene: TRBV7-3; CDR3aa: ASSATGGSSGYEQY
j_gene: TRBJ1-1; v_gene: TRBV5-1; CDR3aa: ATTQGEMNTEAF
j_gene: TRBJ2-7; v_gene: TRBV20-1; CDR3aa: SARDPRTGGYEQY
j_gene: TRBJ2-7; v_gene: TRBV7-8; CDR3aa: ATERLFKDEQY
j_gene: TRBJ2-7; v_gene: TRBV4-3; CDR3aa: ASSQDERQGAYEQY
j_gene: TRBJ2-7; v_gene: TRBV11-2; CDR3aa: ASSPGLAGSGSYEQY
j_gene: TRBJ2-5; v_gene: TRBV11-2; CDR3aa: ASSSRGLGETKY
j_gene: TRBJ2-1; v_gene: TRBV5-1; CDR3aa: ASSTSGTYNEQF
j_gene: TRBJ1-1; v_gene: TRBV3-1; CDR3aa: ASSSGDLSTEAF
j_gene: TRBJ2-1; v_gene: TRBV29-1; CDR3aa: SLRTRGTEQF
j_gene: TRBJ2-1; v_gene: TRBV5-1; CDR3aa: ASSSSPPRGEQF
j_gene: TRBJ2-1; v_gene: TRBV5-1; CDR3aa: ASREGEISNEQF
j_gene: TRBJ2-7; v_gene: TRBV7-6; CDR3aa: ASSLLSRDHEQY